Following are 19 T cell receptor beta chains from one sample sequenced in a study of OX40 agonist ivuxolimab in advanced cancers. Clones were sequenced by immunoSEQ multiplex PCR, and TCRdb holds only the in-frame ones, with some missing. The table has tens of thousands of clones, around 90% seen once. The sample consisted of CD4+ or CD8+ T cells sorted from blood, taken in a trial of the OX40 agonist ivuxolimab. These receptors were taken from an adult with an advanced solid tumor such as melanoma, head and neck, liver or kidney cancer.

The chain's CDR3 is CASSLALGLAGEALNEQFF. CDR3 DNA: TGTGCCAGCAGCTTAGCGCTGGGGTTAGCGGGAGAAGCATTAAATGAGCAGTTCTTC. The J gene is TRBJ2-1, the V gene TRBV7-2; TRBD2 aligns across 9 bases. The length of the CDR3 is 19 residues. J was trimmed by 7 bases and V by 0 bases; bases with no gene match: 16. CDR1 is SGHTA and CDR2 is FQGNSA in the germline V gene.

By sample share, this clone is large. This chain uses TRBV21-1 with TRBJ1-5; the table's D call, TRBD1, was not checked against the DNA. TRBV21-1 is annotated as a pseudogene. This CDR3 spans 14 amino acids. In DNA form, the CDR3 reads TGTGCCAGCAGCAACGGGACAGCAATTCAGCCCCAGCATTTT. Protein: CASSNGTAIQPQHF.

The chain carries TRBV21-1 and TRBJ2-3; the table calls TRBD2, which could not be checked here. TRBV21-1 is flagged as a pseudogene. The CDR3 spans 14 residues. The CDR3 protein is CASSKKRGTDTQYF. CDR3 in DNA: TGTGCCAGCAGCAAGAAGCGGGGAACAGATACGCAGTATTTT.

The J gene is TRBJ2-2, the V gene TRBV5-4; weak D call: TRBD1 (6 bases). CDR1 is SGHNT, CDR2 YYREEE, per germline (reference sequence). The CDR3 sequence is 14 residues long. Trimming removed 4 bases at V and 7 bases at J, with 14 bases between. The CDR3 is CASSLAGVGGELFF. CDR3 sequence (DNA): TGTGCCAGCAGCCTCGCAGGGGTAGGCGGGGAGCTGTTTTTT.

The rearrangement links TRBV7-2 to TRBJ2-2, with 11 bases identical to TRBD2. The germline CDR1 and CDR2 sequences are SGHTA and FQGNSA. This CDR3 is built from 14 residues. V gave up 8 bases and J gave up 7 bases; unmatched junction bases: 6. The CDR3 is CASVGTSGDGELFF. The CDR3 bases are TGTGCCAGCGTTGGGACTAGCGGAGACGGGGAGCTGTTTTTT. Full variable domain (rest looked up from reference TRBV7-2 and TRBJ2-2): GAGVSQSPSNKVTEKGKDVELRCDPISGHTALYWYRQSLGQGLEFLIYFQGNSAPDKSGLPSDRFSAERTGGSVSTLTIQRTQQEDSAVYLCASVGTSGDGELFFGEGSRLTVL.

CDR3 amino acids: CASSLPGQFYGYTF. CDR3 nucleotides: TGCGCCAGCAGCTTACCCGGACAGTTTTATGGCTACACCTTC. The V and J genes are TRBV5-1 and TRBJ1-2, with D tentatively TRBD1 (6 bases). This CDR3 region has 14 residues. The germline V and J ends were trimmed by 2 bases and 5 bases, with 13 bases remaining between them. Germline lookup yields CDR1 SGHRS and CDR2 YFSETQ.

For the CDR3, the DNA is TGTGCCAGCAGCTTCCTGGGCGGGACTGACTTCTACGAGCAGTACTTC. Its translation: CASSFLGGTDFYEQYF. The chain employs TRBV5-6 and TRBJ2-7, with TRBD2 as a possible D gene (6 bases). Germline assignment: CDR1 SGHDT and CDR2 YYEEEE. Trimming took 2 bases from V and 3 from J, leaving 18 bases between them. This CDR3 is built from 16 residues.

The chain recombines TRBV15 with TRBJ2-7; D gene unclear. CDR1 is LNHNV, CDR2 YYDKDF, per germline (reference sequence). V lost 0 bases and J lost 0, with 6 bases in between. This CDR3 region has 14 residues. The CDR3 loop is CATSREAISYEQYF. The CDR3 DNA follows: TGTGCCACCAGCAGAGAGGCTATCTCCTACGAGCAGTACTTC. Drawing the rest from reference TRBV15 and TRBJ2-7, the complete variable domain is DAMVIQNPRYQVTQFGKPVTLSCSQTLNHNVMYWYQQKSSQAPKLLFHYYDKDFNNEADTPDNFQSRRPNTSFCFLDIRSPGLGDTAMYLCATSREAISYEQYFGPGTRLTVT.

The chain joins TRBV28 to TRBJ1-1, with D possibly being TRBD1 (5 bases). V was clipped by 1 base and J by 4 bases, with 13 bases between them. The CDR3 consists of 15 residues. Germline lookup yields CDR1 MDHEN and CDR2 SYDVKM. The CDR3 reads CASSLLGWGSTEAFF. CDR3 DNA sequence: TGTGCCAGCAGTTTATTAGGTTGGGGGAGCACTGAAGCTTTCTTT.

This clone appeared a single time. This chain links TRBV6-6 with TRBJ1-4; D is possibly TRBD1 (6 bases). With 4 bases removed from V and 7 bases from J, the gap between germline ends came to 7 bases. The CDR3 is 12 residues long. CDR1 is MNHNY and CDR2 is SVGAGI in the germline V gene (reference sequence). CDR3: CASSLGGEKLFF. The CDR3 nucleotides read TGTGCCAGCAGTTTAGGGGGTGAAAAACTGTTTTTT.

The chain joins TRBV7-2 to TRBJ2-2; D may be TRBD2 (6 bases). Trimming removed 1 base from V and 8 bases from J, with 11 bases in between. CDR1 and CDR2 from the germline V gene are SGHTA and FQGNSA. The CDR3 runs 14 residues. CDR3 nucleotide sequence: TGTGCCAGCAGCTTAGGACTAGTAATGGGGGAGCTGTTTTTT. It specifies CASSLGLVMGELFF. Variable domain in full (rest from reference TRBV7-2 and TRBJ2-2): GAGVSQSPSNKVTEKGKDVELRCDPISGHTALYWYRQSLGQGLEFLIYFQGNSAPDKSGLPSDRFSAERTGGSVSTLTIQRTQQEDSAVYLCASSLGLVMGELFFGEGSRLTVL.

The V call is TRBV12-2, the J call TRBJ1-5; the D call TRBD1 from the table was never checked on the DNA. TRBV12-2 is a pseudogene locus. This CDR3 has 19 amino acids. CDR3 in DNA: TGTGCAAGTCGCTTAGAAGGACCCCCGGGGACATCCAGCAATCAGCCCCAGCATTTT. Protein product: CASRLEGPPGTSSNQPQHF.

V usage is TRBV7-2 and J usage is TRBJ1-2; the D gene is possibly TRBD1 (6 bases). V gave up 5 bases and J gave up 5 bases, with 15 bases separating them. Per the germline V gene, CDR1 is SGHTA and CDR2 is FQGNSA. This CDR3 comprises 14 residues. Written as DNA, the CDR3 is TGTGCCAGCAGCCGTAATCAGGGGAGGTATGGCTACACCTTC. Translated, it gives CASSRNQGRYGYTF.

This clone appeared once. The chain has TRBV4-3 and TRBJ2-3; 8 nucleotides match TRBD2. V was clipped by 4 bases and J by 3 bases; unmatched bases: 0. The CDR3 runs 13 residues. The germline V gene has CDR1 LGHNA and CDR2 YSLEER. In DNA form, the CDR3 reads TGCGCCAGCAGCCCGGGGGGGACAGATACGCAGTATTTT. Its protein product is CASSPGGTDTQYF.

This clone was recorded once. The chain links TRBV7-9 to TRBJ1-1, with a possible D match to TRBD1 (5 bases). Trimming removed 1 base from V and 0 bases from J, with 6 bases in between. Germline V lookup: CDR1 SEHNR, CDR2 FQNEAQ (reference sequence). The CDR3 is 14 amino acids. The CDR3 loop reads CASSLGGMNTEAFF. The CDR3 DNA follows: TGTGCCAGCAGCTTAGGGGGGATGAACACTGAAGCTTTCTTT. The full variable domain, its missing parts supplied by reference TRBV7-9 and TRBJ1-1, is DTGVSQNPRHKITKRGQNVTFRCDPISEHNRLYWYRQTLGQGPEFLTYFQNEAQLEKSRLLSDRFSAERPKGSFSTLEIQRTEQGDSAMYLCASSLGGMNTEAFFGQGTRLTVV.

The V and J genes are TRBV9 and TRBJ2-1; 7 nucleotides align to TRBD1. The germline CDR1 and CDR2 sequences are SGDLS and YYNGEE. The CDR3 contains 17 residues. With 0 bases clipped from V and 2 bases from J, the junction kept 8 bases outside the gene matches. CDR3 protein: CASSVGIRDRAYNEQFF. CDR3 nucleotide sequence: TGTGCCAGCAGCGTAGGGATAAGAGACAGGGCCTACAATGAGCAGTTCTTC.

In its sample, this clone was seen once. The CDR3 nucleotides read TGCGCCAGCAGTGAGGGGCTGGACAGGACCTACAATGAGCAGTTCTTC. Amino acid sequence: CASSEGLDRTYNEQFF. This rearrangement joins TRBV10-1 to TRBJ2-1; the match to TRBD1 covers 7 bases. This CDR3 spans 16 amino acids. Losses at the gene ends were 2 bases for V and 2 bases for J; bases not matched to a gene: 6. In germline, CDR1 is WNHNN, CDR2 SYGVQD (reference sequence).

The chain is built from TRBV6-1 and TRBJ1-4; a weak D match, TRBD1 (6 bases). V was cut by 4 bases and J by 4 bases, with 10 bases left in between. The CDR3 is made up of 14 amino acids. Per germline, CDR1 MNHNS and CDR2 SASEGT. The CDR3, as DNA: TGTGCCAGCAGTGGTCAGGGGTTTAATGAAAAACTGTTTTTT. It encodes CASSGQGFNEKLFF.

This rearrangement joins TRBV15 to TRBJ2-1, with TRBD2 as a possible D gene (5 bases). Trimming cost V 0 bases and J 5 bases, with 14 bases left between them. Germline V gene lookup returns CDR1 LNHNV and CDR2 YYDKDF (reference sequence). There are 16 residues in the CDR3. The CDR3 region has the DNA TGTGCCACCAGCAGAGATTTCCCCACTAGAAACAATGAGCAGTTCTTC. Translation gives CATSRDFPTRNNEQFF.